This T cell receptor beta chain appears in the sequencing data of a study of T cell repertoires in cytomegalovirus infection. V lost 3 bases, J lost 3 bases, and 9 bases lay in between. Germline V gene data show CDR1 as DFQATT and CDR2 as SNEGSKA (reference sequence). The CDR3 runs 13 residues. Worth noting for this clonotype: Its antigen remains unidentified.

In TCRdb, the reads were re-called with MiXCR into one record per CDR3 protein. The table shows roughly 920,000 distinct CDR3 sequences, with around 30% occurring only once. The sequence was collected from a human donor in good health (CMV status not recorded). Some clones in this sample may be carry-over from other donors' samples. Sequenced here: cultured CD8+ T cells from PBMCs, sampled from culture after CMV antigen stimulation. The chain combines TRBV20-1 with TRBJ2-1; perhaps TRBD2 as D (5 bases). The CDR3 DNA reads as TGCAGTGCTAGGCGGGCCAACTACAATGAGCAGTTCTTC. Translation: CSARRANYNEQFF.